The next 16 T cell receptor beta chains were all read from a single sample in a study of neurological immune-mediated disorders. MiXCR, run by TCRdb on the 5' RACE reads, gives a single entry per CDR3 protein. This table has tens of thousands of distinct CDR3 sequences, approximately 1.6% appearing once. Sequenced input: PBMCs. The origin of the receptors is a woman aged 25-40 years with multiple sclerosis.

This clonotype was seen many times. A read error may explain this, as a much larger clone is one base away. This CDR3 is missing its conserved last phenylalanine or tryptophan, likely due to a read error. J is TRBJ1-2 and V is TRBV6-5, with D possibly being TRBD1 (5 bases). CDR1 is MNHEY and CDR2 is SVGAGI in the germline V gene. V gave up 2 bases and J gave up 0 bases, with 7 bases separating them. CDR3 length equals 14 residues. CDR3 coding DNA: TGTGCCAGCAGTTACGGGGGATCTAACTATGGCTACACCTGC. Translating it yields CASSYGGSNYGYTC.

This clonotype was recorded many times. Because the CDR3 is missing its conserved closing phenylalanine or tryptophan, this is likely a read error. The chain joins TRBV20-1 to TRBJ1-2; 9 bases fit TRBD1. After removal of 4 bases from V and 5 bases from J, the junction contained 2 bases not matched to a gene. The germline gives CDR1 DFQATT, CDR2 SNEGSKA (reference sequence). The CDR3 length is 12 residues. Here the CDR3 DNA reads TGCAGTGCTACTGGGACAGGGTATGGCTACACCGTC. It specifies CSATGTGYGYTV.

This clonotype was counted at least ten times. The V call is TRBV7-6, the J call TRBJ1-1; the D gene is possibly TRBD1 (5 bases). Trimming shortened V by 3 bases and J by 6 bases, and 11 bases separated the two germline ends. CDR3 length equals 13 residues. The germline V gene encodes CDR1 SGHVS and CDR2 FNYEAQ. Here the CDR3 DNA reads TGTGCCAGCAGCTTGGTGGGGGTCGCTGAAGCTTTCTTT. This codes for CASSLVGVAEAFF.

A few counts support this clonotype. The gene calls are TRBV2 and TRBJ1-5, with TRBD1 as a possible D gene (5 bases). Germline assignment: CDR1 SNHLY and CDR2 FYNNEI. V gave up 5 bases and J gave up 3 bases, with 17 bases separating them. The CDR3 has 16 amino acids. The CDR3 DNA reads TGTGCCAGCAGTTGGAGGGGCTGGGGGTTCAATCAGCCCCAGCATTTT. Translating it yields CASSWRGWGFNQPQHF.

This clonotype was seen at least ten times. V usage is TRBV14 and J usage is TRBJ1-2, with D possibly TRBD1 on 5 matching bases. This CDR3 contains 15 residues. With 1 base removed from V and 2 bases from J, the gap between germline ends came to 11 bases. Germline V gene lookup returns CDR1 SGHDN and CDR2 FVKESK. As DNA, the CDR3 is TGTGCCAGCAGCCAAGTCGGGGGAACCAACTATGGCTACACCTTC. As protein: CASSQVGGTNYGYTF.

This clonotype appeared many times. The CDR3 loop reads CASRNLRAGQYEQYF. The CDR3 DNA reads TGTGCCAGCAGAAATCTCAGGGCGGGACAGTACGAGCAGTACTTC. The chain is built from TRBV7-3 and TRBJ2-7; maybe TRBD1 (7 bases). Germline CDR1 SGHTA, CDR2 FQGTGA. Trimming left V 6 bases short and J 4 bases short, with 19 bases between. The CDR3 runs 15 residues.

This clonotype was detected ten times or more. The rearrangement links TRBV15 to TRBJ1-6; D is ambiguous. CDR1 and CDR2 (germline): LNHNV, YYDKDF (reference sequence). V lost 5 bases and J lost 0, with 5 bases in between. The CDR3 is 14 amino acids. The CDR3 nucleotides are TGTGCCACCAGCGGTAGCTCCTATAATTCACCCCTCCACTTT. It encodes CATSGSSYNSPLHF. Full variable domain (rest looked up from reference TRBV15 and TRBJ1-6): DAMVIQNPRYQVTQFGKPVTLSCSQTLNHNVMYWYQQKSSQAPKLLFHYYDKDFNNEADTPDNFQSRRPNTSFCFLDIRSPGLGDTAMYLCATSGSSYNSPLHFGNGTRLTVT.

This clonotype was counted at least ten times. The chain uses TRBV12-5 and TRBJ2-1; D is ambiguous. This CDR3 contains 16 residues. Deletions cut 0 bases from V and 10 bases from J, with 19 bases between. Germline CDR1 reads LGHNT; CDR2 reads FRNRAP. The DNA for the CDR3 is TGTGCTAGTGGTTTGGTACTCGGACCATCCATCGAGGAGCAGTTCTTC. Amino acid sequence: CASGLVLGPSIEEQFF.

In its sample, this clonotype was seen many times. The chain joins TRBV11-2 to TRBJ2-5; 7 bases fit TRBD2. The CDR3 is 14 amino acids. Germline CDR1 and CDR2: SGHAT and FQNNGV. The V gene end was trimmed by 5 bases and the J gene end by 2 bases; junction bases not matched to a gene: 5. The CDR3 bases are TGTGCCAGCAGCCCCCTGGGAGGGCAAGAGACCCAGTACTTC. Translating it yields CASSPLGGQETQYF.

In this sample, this clonotype turned up a few times. A much larger clone lies one base from this, so it may be a read error. The V call is TRBV9, the J call TRBJ1-5, with no clear D. Germline CDR1 is SGDLS and CDR2 is YYNGEE. The CDR3 loop spans 14 amino acids. The CDR3 region is CASSGSRGNQHQHF. The CDR3 nucleotides read TGTGCCAGCAGCGGATCACGGGGAAATCAGCACCAGCATTTT.

This clonotype was counted ten times or more. The rearrangement links TRBV6-5 to TRBJ1-1, with D possibly TRBD1 on 5 matching bases. V lost 6 bases, J lost 11 bases, and 13 bases lay in between. This CDR3 spans 11 amino acids. The V gene's germline CDR1 is MNHEY and CDR2 SVGAGI. The CDR3 spells CASRSGHRAFF. CDR3 coding DNA: TGTGCCAGCAGATCAGGGCATCGGGCTTTCTTT.

The sample holds many counts of this clonotype. The chain's CDR3 is CASTPPGGRNIQYF. In nucleotides, the CDR3 is TGTGCCAGTACCCCCCCAGGGGGTAGAAACATTCAGTACTTC. The chain couples TRBV6-5 to TRBJ2-4, with 7 bases identical to TRBD1. The germline V gene has CDR1 MNHEY and CDR2 SVGAGI. Trimming at V came to 9 bases and at J to 6 bases, leaving 11 bases not matched to a gene. The CDR3 covers 14 residues.

This clonotype has ten or more counts. In DNA, the CDR3 is TGTGCCAGTACACCCCGACGGGGGGCGAAGGATGAGCAGTTCTTC. Its translation is CASTPRRGAKDEQFF. V is TRBV6-5 and J is TRBJ2-1, with D possibly TRBD2 on 7 matching bases. Trimming pared 9 bases from V and 8 bases from J, leaving 23 bases between. CDR1 MNHEY and CDR2 SVGAGI come from the germline V gene. The CDR3 is made up of 15 amino acids.

This clonotype was counted many times. The rearrangement joins TRBV5-5 to TRBJ2-6; D is uncertain. Per germline, CDR1 SGHKS and CDR2 YYEKEE (reference sequence). Trimming left V 1 base short and J 4 bases short, with 12 bases between. The CDR3 covers 16 residues. CDR3 sequence: CASSLILGSGANVLTF. In DNA form, the CDR3 reads TGTGCCAGCAGCTTGATCCTAGGGTCCGGGGCCAACGTCCTGACTTTC.

This clonotype has a count of ten or more. DNA of the CDR3: TGTGCCAGCAGTTTAGTGACTAGCGGGGCAGAGACCCAGTACTTC. Protein: CASSLVTSGAETQYF. V usage is TRBV12-3 or TRBV12-4 and J usage is TRBJ2-5, with TRBD2 matching 11 bases. The CDR3 has 15 amino acids. The V and J ends lost 1 base and 4 bases, in that order; junction bases with no gene match: 2.

This clonotype has ten or more counts. V is TRBV7-2 and J is TRBJ1-2; D perhaps matches TRBD1 (6 bases). V was cut by 0 bases and J by 2 bases, with 13 bases left in between. This CDR3 is built from 16 residues. Germline CDR1 is SGHTA and CDR2 is FQGNSA. The CDR3 protein is CASSLAQNRENYGYTF. The CDR3 DNA reads as TGTGCCAGCAGCTTAGCGCAGAACAGGGAGAACTATGGCTACACCTTC.